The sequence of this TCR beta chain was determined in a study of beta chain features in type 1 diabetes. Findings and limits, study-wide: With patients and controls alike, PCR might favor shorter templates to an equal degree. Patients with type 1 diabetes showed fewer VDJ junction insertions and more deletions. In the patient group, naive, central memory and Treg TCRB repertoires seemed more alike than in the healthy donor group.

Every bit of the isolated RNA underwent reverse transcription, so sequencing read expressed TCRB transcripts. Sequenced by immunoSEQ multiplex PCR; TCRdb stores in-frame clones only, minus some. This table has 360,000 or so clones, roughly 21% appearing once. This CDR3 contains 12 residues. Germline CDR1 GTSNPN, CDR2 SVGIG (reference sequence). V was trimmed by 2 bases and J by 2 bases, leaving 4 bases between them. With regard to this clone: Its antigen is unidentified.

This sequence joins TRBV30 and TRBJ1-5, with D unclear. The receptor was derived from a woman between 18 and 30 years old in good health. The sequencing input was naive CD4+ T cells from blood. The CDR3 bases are TGTGCCTGGAGTTCTCGCAATCAGCCCCAGCATTTT. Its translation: CAWSSRNQPQHF.